This passage covers 6 T cell receptor beta chains from one sample sequenced in a study of T cells in localized non-small cell lung cancer. Some clones are missing from TCRdb's copy, which holds only in-frame ones; the method was immunoSEQ multiplex PCR. The repertoire holds tens of thousands of clones, approximately 90% seen once, with 20% to 25% in the top ten. The specimen was peripheral blood, collected before any cancer treatment. The source of these receptors is a man aged 35-75 years with stage I squamous cell lung carcinoma.

The chain recombines TRBV28 with TRBJ2-6; no clear D. Germline loops: CDR1 MDHEN, CDR2 SYDVKM. V shed 3 bases and J shed 5 bases, with 17 bases lying between them. The CDR3 is 17 amino acids. In DNA form, the CDR3 reads TGTGCCAGCAGTTTTTTGGGCGTTGGGGTCTGGGCCAACGTCCTGACTTTC. It encodes CASSFLGVGVWANVLTF.

This chain connects TRBV19 to TRBJ1-1, with D uncertain. V was pared by 2 bases and J by 6 bases, with 10 bases between. The CDR3 is 13 residues long. Germline loops: CDR1 LNHDA, CDR2 SQIVND (reference sequence). The CDR3 DNA reads as TGTGCCAGTAGTATAAATCCCGGCGCTGAAGCTTTCTTT. Protein: CASSINPGAEAFF.

This rearrangement joins TRBV5-4 to TRBJ2-1, with 8 bases lining up with TRBD2. CDR3 length: 15 residues. Germline V gene sequence: CDR1 SGHNT, CDR2 YYREEE (reference sequence). Trimming took 0 bases from V and 6 from J; bases not matched to a gene: 5. CDR3 nucleotide sequence: TGTGCCAGCAGCTTGGCCGGGAGGGCCGGCAATGAGCAGTTCTTC. Amino acids: CASSLAGRAGNEQFF.

V usage is TRBV28 and J usage is TRBJ1-1, with unresolved D. The V gene lost 1 base and the J gene lost 0 bases, with 9 bases spanning the gap. This CDR3 is 15 amino acids long. Per germline, CDR1 MDHEN and CDR2 SYDVKM. The CDR3 is CASSLFPGMNTEAFF. For the CDR3, the DNA is TGTGCCAGCAGTTTATTTCCAGGCATGAACACTGAAGCTTTCTTT. Full variable domain (outside the CDR3, taken from reference TRBV28 and TRBJ1-1): DVKVTQSSRYLVKRTGEKVFLECVQDMDHENMFWYRQDPGLGLRLIYFSYDVKMKEKGDIPEGYSVSREKKERFSLILESASTNQTSMYLCASSLFPGMNTEAFFGQGTRLTVV.

This chain connects TRBV7-9 to TRBJ2-7; D may be TRBD1 (6 bases). Germline V gene lookup returns CDR1 SEHNR and CDR2 FQNEAQ (reference sequence). The germline V and J ends were trimmed by 4 bases and 1 base, with 8 bases remaining between them. This CDR3 comprises 13 residues. The CDR3 bases are TGTGCCAGCAGCTCACAGGGTTCCTACGAGCAGTACTTC. Translation gives CASSSQGSYEQYF.

V gene TRBV6-1 combines with J gene TRBJ2-1; TRBD2 agrees at 9 bases. There are 15 residues in the CDR3. Germline CDR1 is MNHNS and CDR2 is SASEGT. V shed 6 bases, J shed 5 bases, and the junction held 8 bases outside the gene matches. CDR3 coding DNA: TGTGCCAGCAGCCGTGGACTAGCGCTCAACAATGAGCAGTTCTTC. Residues: CASSRGLALNNEQFF.